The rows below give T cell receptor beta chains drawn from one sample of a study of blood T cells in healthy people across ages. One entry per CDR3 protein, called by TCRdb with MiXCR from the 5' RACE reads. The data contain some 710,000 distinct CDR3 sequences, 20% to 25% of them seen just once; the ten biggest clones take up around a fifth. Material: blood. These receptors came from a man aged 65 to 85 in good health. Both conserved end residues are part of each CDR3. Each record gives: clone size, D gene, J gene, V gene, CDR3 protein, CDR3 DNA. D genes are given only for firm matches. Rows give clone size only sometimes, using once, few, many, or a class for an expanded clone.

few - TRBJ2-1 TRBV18 CASSLDGLSYNEQFF TGTGCCAGCTCTCTCGACGGCCTATCCTACAATGAGCAGTTCTTC
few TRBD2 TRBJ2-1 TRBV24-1 CATTAGGSYNEQFF TGTGCCACCACCGCGGGGGGTTCCTACAATGAGCAGTTCTTC
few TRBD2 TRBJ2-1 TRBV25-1 CASSPRGLAGVRGEQFF TGTGCCAGCAGTCCACGGGGACTAGCGGGAGTGAGGGGTGAGCAGTTCTTC
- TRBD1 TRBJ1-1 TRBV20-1 CSATGGATEAFF TGCAGTGCTACAGGGGGCGCGACTGAAGCTTTCTTT
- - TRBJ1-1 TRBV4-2 CASSQDGVVDFMNTEAFF TGTGCCAGCAGCCAAGACGGGGTCGTTGACTTTATGAACACTGAAGCTTTCTTT
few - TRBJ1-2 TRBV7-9 CASSLTQGHYGYTF TGTGCCAGCAGCTTAACACAGGGTCACTATGGCTACACCTTC
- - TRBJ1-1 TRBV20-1 CNTSPYTTKAEAFF TGCAATACCAGTCCCTACACAACAAAAGCTGAAGCTTTCTTT
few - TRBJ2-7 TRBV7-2 CASSSTGLGSYEQYF TGTGCCAGCAGCTCCACAGGTCTGGGATCCTACGAGCAGTACTTC
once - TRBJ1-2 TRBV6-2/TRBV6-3 CASSYSGFGYTF TGTGCCAGCAGTTACAGCGGGTTTGGCTACACCTTC
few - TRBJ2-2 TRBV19 CAGRLGGGTGELFF TGTGCCGGACGTCTGGGGGGAGGAACCGGGGAGCTGTTTTTT
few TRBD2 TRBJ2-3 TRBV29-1 CSVETSGSRRDTQYF TGCAGCGTTGAAACTAGCGGGAGTAGAAGAGATACGCAGTATTTT
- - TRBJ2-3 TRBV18 CASSPGGPRTDTQYF TGTGCCAGCTCACCAGGGGGACCCCGCACAGATACGCAGTATTTT
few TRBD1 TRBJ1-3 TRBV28 CASSPGQAGNTIYF TGTGCCAGCAGTCCCGGACAGGCTGGAAACACCATATATTTT
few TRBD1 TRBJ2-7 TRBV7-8 CASSRTGGQYF TGTGCCAGCAGCCGGACAGGCGGGCAGTACTTC
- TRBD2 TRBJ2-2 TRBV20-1 CSARDSRLAGNTGELFF TGCAGTGCTAGAGATTCGAGGCTAGCGGGAAACACCGGGGAGCTGTTTTTT
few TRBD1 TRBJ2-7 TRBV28 CATHTPGQGYEQYF TGTGCCACCCATACGCCGGGACAGGGCTACGAGCAGTACTTC
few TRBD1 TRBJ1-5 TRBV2 CASRGQGDQPQHF TGTGCCAGCAGGGGACAGGGTGATCAGCCCCAGCATTTT
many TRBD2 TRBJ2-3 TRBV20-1 CSASDPSGVIWDTQYF TGCAGTGCTAGTGACCCCAGCGGGGTGATCTGGGATACGCAGTATTTT
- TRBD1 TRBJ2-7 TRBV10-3 CAISESNTGVTYEQYF TGTGCCATCAGTGAGTCGAACACAGGGGTAACCTACGAGCAGTACTTC
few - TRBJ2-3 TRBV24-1 CATSDPGRGSTDTQYF TGTGCCACCAGTGACCCCGGCAGGGGAAGCACAGATACGCAGTATTTT
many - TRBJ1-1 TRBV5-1 CASSLDPQGRRNTEAFF TGCGCCAGCAGCTTGGATCCGCAGGGGCGACGGAACACTGAAGCTTTCTTT
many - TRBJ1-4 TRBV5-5 CASSSLGTTNEKLFF TGTGCCAGCAGCTCTTTGGGAACAACTAATGAAAAACTGTTTTTT
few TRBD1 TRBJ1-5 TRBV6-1 CASSGGTAYSNQPQHF TGTGCCAGCAGTGGTGGGACAGCTTATAGCAATCAGCCCCAGCATTTT
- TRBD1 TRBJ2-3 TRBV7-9 CASSWGQAITDTQYF TGTGCCAGCAGCTGGGGACAGGCGATAACAGATACGCAGTATTTT
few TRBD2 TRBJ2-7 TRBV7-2 CASSLVLVAGDPYEQYF TGTGCCAGCAGCTTAGTGTTGGTAGCGGGGGACCCCTACGAGCAGTACTTC
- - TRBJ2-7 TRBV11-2 CASSLYLGTETYEQYF TGTGCCAGCAGCCTATACCTGGGGACGGAAACCTACGAGCAGTACTTC
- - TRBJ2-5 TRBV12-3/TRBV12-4 CASSLFPGAEETQYF TGTGCCAGCAGTTTATTTCCGGGGGCGGAGGAGACCCAGTACTTC
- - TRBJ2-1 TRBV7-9 CASSLEGFGQFF TGTGCCAGCAGCTTAGAAGGTTTTGGGCAGTTCTTC
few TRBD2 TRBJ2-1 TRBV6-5 CAGSLGLGDEQFF TGTGCCGGCAGTTTGGGACTAGGAGATGAGCAGTTCTTC
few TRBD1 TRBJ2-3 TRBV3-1 CASSPGQLLTDTQYF TGTGCCAGCAGCCCGGGACAGCTACTCACAGATACGCAGTATTTT